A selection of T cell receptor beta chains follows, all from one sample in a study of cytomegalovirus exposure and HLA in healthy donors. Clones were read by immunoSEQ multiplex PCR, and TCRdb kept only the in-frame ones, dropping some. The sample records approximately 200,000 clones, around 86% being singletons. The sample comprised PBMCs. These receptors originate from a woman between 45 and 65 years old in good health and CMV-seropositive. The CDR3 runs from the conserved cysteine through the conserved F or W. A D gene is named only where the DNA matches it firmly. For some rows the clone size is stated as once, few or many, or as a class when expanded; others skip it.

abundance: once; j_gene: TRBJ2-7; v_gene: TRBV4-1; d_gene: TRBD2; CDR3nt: TGCGCCAGCAGCCAAGTTTCCGGACTAGCGTTCTACGAGCAGTACTTC; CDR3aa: CASSQVSGLAFYEQYF
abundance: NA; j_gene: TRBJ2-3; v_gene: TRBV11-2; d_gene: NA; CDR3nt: TGTGCCAGCAGCTTAGTCCCCGGTACGCAGTATTTT; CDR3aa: CASSLVPGTQYF
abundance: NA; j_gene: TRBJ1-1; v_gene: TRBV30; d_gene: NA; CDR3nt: TGTGCCTGGAGTCAGGACACTGAAGCTTTCTTT; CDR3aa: CAWSQDTEAFF
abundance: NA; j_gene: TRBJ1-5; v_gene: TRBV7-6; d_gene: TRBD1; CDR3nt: TGTGCCAGCAGTACGGGACAGGGGGGGAGTAATCAGCCCCAGCATTTT; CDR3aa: CASSTGQGGSNQPQHF
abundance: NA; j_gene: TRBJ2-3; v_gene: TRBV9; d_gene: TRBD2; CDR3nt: TGTGCCAGCAGCGTAGCAACTAGCGGGACTGATACGCAGTATTTT; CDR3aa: CASSVATSGTDTQYF
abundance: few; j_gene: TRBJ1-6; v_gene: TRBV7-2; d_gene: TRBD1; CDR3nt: TGTGCCAGCAGCTCGAACCTCCAGGGGGCCACCCTCCACTTT; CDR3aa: CASSSNLQGATLHF
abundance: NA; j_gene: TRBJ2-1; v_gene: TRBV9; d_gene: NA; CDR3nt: TGTGCCAGCAGCGTAGGGGGACAATCCTACAATGAGCAGTTCTTC; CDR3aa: CASSVGGQSYNEQFF
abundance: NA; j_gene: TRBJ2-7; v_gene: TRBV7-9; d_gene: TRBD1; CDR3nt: TGTGCCAGCAGCCGAGGGGGACAGGGAGACGAGCAGTACTTC; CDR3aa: CASSRGGQGDEQYF
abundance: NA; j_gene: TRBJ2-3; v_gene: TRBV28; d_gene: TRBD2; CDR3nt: TGTGCCTCCCGAGGACTAGCGGGAGGGCCGTTAACAGATACGCAGTATTTT; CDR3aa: CASRGLAGGPLTDTQYF
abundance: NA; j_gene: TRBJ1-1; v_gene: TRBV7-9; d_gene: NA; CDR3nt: TGTGCCAGCAACCGGGCAAATAGGGGGTGGACTGAAGCTTTCTTT; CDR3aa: CASNRANRGWTEAFF
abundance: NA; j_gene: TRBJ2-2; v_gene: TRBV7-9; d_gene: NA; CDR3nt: TGTTCCATCCGGGTCCTCACCGGGGAGCTGTTTTTT; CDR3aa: CSIRVLTGELFF
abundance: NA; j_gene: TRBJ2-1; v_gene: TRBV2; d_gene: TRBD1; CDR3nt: TGTGCCAGCGGGAGGGGACAGGGCTACAATGAGCAGTTCTTC; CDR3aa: CASGRGQGYNEQFF
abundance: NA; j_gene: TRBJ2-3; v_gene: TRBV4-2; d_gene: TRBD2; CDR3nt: TGTGCCAGCAGCCAAGAGGGGCTAGCGGGAGGAGGTGGTACGCAGTATTTT; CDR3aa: CASSQEGLAGGGGTQYF
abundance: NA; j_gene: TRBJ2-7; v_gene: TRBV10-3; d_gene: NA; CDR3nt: TGTGCCTCTTCCCGTCTAGGCTACGAGCAGTACTTC; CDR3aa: CASSRLGYEQYF
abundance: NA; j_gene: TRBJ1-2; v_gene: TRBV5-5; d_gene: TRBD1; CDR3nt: TGTGCCAGCCGGCGCCCGGGGACAGGGGGGACTAACTATGGCTACACCTTC; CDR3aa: CASRRPGTGGTNYGYTF
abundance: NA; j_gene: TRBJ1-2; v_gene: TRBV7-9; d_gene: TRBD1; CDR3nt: TGTGCCAGCTCCTCGCCGGGACAGGGGTTCGGCTACACCTTC; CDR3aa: CASSSPGQGFGYTF
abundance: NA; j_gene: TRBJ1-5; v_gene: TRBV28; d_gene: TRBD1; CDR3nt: TGTGCCAGCAGTCCGACCGGGACAGGATTGTGGCCCCAGCATTTT; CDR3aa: CASSPTGTGLWPQHF
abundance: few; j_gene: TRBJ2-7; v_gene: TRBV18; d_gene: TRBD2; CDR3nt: TGTGCCAGCTCACCAGATGGGGGGGGGATGCACGAGCAGTACTTC; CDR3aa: CASSPDGGGMHEQYF
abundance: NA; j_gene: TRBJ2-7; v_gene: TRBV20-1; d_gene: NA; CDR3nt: TGCAGTGCTAGCAGGGGCTACGAGCAGTACTTC; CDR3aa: CSASRGYEQYF
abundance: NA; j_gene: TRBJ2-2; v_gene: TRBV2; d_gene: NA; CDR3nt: TGTGCCAGCACTGAAGGGTCGGGTTACACCGGGGAGCTGTTTTTT; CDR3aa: CASTEGSGYTGELFF
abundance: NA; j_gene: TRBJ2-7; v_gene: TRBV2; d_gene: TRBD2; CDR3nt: TGTGCCAGCAGTGTAGCTAGCGGGACCTACGAGCAGTACTTC; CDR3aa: CASSVASGTYEQYF
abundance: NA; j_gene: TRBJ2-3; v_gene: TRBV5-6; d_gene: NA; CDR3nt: TGTGCCAGCAGCTTGGGGGGGAGAGTTGTGGGGGCCGGGGATACGCAGTATTTT; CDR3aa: CASSLGGRVVGAGDTQYF
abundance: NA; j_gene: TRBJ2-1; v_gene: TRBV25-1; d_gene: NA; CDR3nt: TGTGCCAGCAGTGAACCCGCAGGGAATGAGCAGTTCTTC; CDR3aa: CASSEPAGNEQFF
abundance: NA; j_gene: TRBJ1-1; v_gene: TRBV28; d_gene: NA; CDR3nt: TGTGCCAGCAGTTTATATGTAAGAGACACTGAAGCTTTCTTT; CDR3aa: CASSLYVRDTEAFF
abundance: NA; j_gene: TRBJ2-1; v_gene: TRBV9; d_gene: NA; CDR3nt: TGTGCCAGCAGCGTAGCCCCAGGTCGGGAGCAGTTCTTC; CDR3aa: CASSVAPGREQFF
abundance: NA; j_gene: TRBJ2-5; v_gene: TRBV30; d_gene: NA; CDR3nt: TGTGCCTATAGACCCCCCGGAGCCCAAGAGACCCAGTACTTC; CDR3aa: CAYRPPGAQETQYF
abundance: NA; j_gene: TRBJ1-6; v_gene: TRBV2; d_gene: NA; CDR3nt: TGTGCCAGCAGTGAGCCCAGGGATAATTCACCCCTCCACTTT; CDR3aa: CASSEPRDNSPLHF
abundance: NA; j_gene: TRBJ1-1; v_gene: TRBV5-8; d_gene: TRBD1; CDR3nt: TGTGCCAGCAGTTCCGGGACAGGGGGCACTGAAGCTTTCTTT; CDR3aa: CASSSGTGGTEAFF
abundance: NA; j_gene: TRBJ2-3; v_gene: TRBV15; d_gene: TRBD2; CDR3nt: TGTGCCACCAGCAGAGGCGCACTAGCGGGGCGGGCGCAGTATTTT; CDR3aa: CATSRGALAGRAQYF
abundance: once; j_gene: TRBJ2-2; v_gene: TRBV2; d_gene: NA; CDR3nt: TGTGCCAGCAGTCACAGGGGTCCGCGGGGTCGGGTGAGCACCCCAAAAAACACCGGGGAGCTGTTTTTT; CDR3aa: CASSHRGPRGRVSTPKNTGELFF
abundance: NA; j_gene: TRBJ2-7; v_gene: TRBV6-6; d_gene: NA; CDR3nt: TGTGCCAGCGGGCAAAGGGGAGGCATCTACGAGCAGTACTTC; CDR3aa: CASGQRGGIYEQYF
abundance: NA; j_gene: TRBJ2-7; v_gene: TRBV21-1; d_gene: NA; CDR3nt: TGTGCCAGCAGCAAAGGACTAGCGGGAGGGCCGGGTGAGCAGTACTTC; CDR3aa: CASSKGLAGGPGEQYF
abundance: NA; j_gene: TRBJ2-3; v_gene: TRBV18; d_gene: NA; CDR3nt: TGTGCCAGCTCACCACCGCAAATTGCGGATACGCAGTATTTT; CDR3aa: CASSPPQIADTQYF
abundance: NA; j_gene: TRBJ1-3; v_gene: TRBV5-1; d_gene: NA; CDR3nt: TGCGCCAGCAGCCCCGGGGAGTCTGGAAACACCATATATTTT; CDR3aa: CASSPGESGNTIYF
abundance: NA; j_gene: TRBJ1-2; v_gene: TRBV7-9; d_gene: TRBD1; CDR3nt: TGTGCCAGCAGCCCCGGGACAGGGGGTTATGGCTACACCTTC; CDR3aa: CASSPGTGGYGYTF
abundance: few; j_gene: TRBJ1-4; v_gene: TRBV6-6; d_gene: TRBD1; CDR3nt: TGTGCCAGCAGTTTCCAGGGGGCAGTTAATGAAAAACTGTTTTTT; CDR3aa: CASSFQGAVNEKLFF
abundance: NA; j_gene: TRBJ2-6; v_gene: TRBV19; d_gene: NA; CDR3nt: TGTGCCAGTAGTTCCCCCCGCTACTCTGGGGCCAACGTCCTGACTTTC; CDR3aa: CASSSPRYSGANVLTF
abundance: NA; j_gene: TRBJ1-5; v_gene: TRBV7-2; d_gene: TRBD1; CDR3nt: TGTGCCAGCATACTCTCTACGGGACAGGGGGCGGAGGGGGTTCAGCCCCAGCATTTT; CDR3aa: CASILSTGQGAEGVQPQHF
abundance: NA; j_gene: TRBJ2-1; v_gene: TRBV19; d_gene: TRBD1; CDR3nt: TGTGCCAGTAGTAGACGTGGCAGGGGGATCCCCAGTTCCTACAATGAGCAGTTCTTC; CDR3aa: CASSRRGRGIPSSYNEQFF
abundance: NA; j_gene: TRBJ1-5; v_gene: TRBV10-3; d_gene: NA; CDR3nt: TGTGCCATCAGTGAGTCGTCCGGGGTCGGCAATCAGCCCCAGCATTTT; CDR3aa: CAISESSGVGNQPQHF
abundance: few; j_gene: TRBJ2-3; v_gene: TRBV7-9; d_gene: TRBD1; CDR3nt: TGTGCCAGCAGGCGGGACAGGTCCAGCGATACGCAGTATTTT; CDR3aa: CASRRDRSSDTQYF
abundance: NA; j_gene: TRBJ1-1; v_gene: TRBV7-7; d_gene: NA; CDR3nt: TGTGCCAGCAGCTTAGTAGGGGTCATGGCGAACACTGAAGCTTTCTTT; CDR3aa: CASSLVGVMANTEAFF
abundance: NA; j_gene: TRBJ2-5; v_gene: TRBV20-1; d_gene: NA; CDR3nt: TGCAGTGCGCCTAGAGAGACCCAGTACTTC; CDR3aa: CSAPRETQYF
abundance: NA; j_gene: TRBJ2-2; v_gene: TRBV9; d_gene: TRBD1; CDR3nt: TGTGCCAGCAGCCGGACAGGGACGAACACCGGGGAGCTGTTTTTT; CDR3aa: CASSRTGTNTGELFF
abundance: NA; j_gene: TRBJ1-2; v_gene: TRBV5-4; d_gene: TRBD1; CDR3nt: TGTGCCAGCAGCTATGCCTGGACAGGGGGCATGGACTATGGCTACACCTTC; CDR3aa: CASSYAWTGGMDYGYTF
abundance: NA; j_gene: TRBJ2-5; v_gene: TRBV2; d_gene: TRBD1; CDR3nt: TGTGCCAGCAGTGAAGCGCTAGGGGGCATAGAGACCCAGTACTTC; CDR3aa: CASSEALGGIETQYF
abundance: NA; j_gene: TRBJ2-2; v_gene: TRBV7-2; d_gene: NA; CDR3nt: TGTGCCAGCAGCTTCGGACAGAACACCGGGGAGCTGTTTTTT; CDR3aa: CASSFGQNTGELFF
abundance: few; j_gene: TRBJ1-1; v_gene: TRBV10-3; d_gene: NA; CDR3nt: TGTGCCATCAGTGAGTCGGAGGTTTTGGGCACTGAAGCTTTCTTT; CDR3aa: CAISESEVLGTEAFF
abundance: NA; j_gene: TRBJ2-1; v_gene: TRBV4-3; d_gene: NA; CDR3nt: TGCGCCAGCAGCCAAGAACAGCGGACCCCCTTCTACAATGAGCAGTTCTTC; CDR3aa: CASSQEQRTPFYNEQFF
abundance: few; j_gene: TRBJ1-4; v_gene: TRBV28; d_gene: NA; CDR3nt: TGTGCCAGCAGTTTCCTTGGCATTTCTGAAAAACTGTTTTTT; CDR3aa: CASSFLGISEKLFF